This T cell receptor beta chain is from a study of CD8+CD57+ T cells in acquired aplastic anemia. Investigators profiled TCR beta VDJ and CDR3 from genomic DNA template. TCRdb processed the reads anew with MiXCR; each CDR3 protein has one entry. This sample has some 150,000 distinct CDR3 sequences, with 40% to 45% found just once. With 9 bases clipped from V and 9 bases from J, the junction kept 8 bases outside the gene matches. The CDR3 has 13 residues. This clonotype was seen ten or more times. Antigen specificity is unknown. Study results and caveats: Patients did not significantly differ from controls in CD8+ Simpson's diversity.

This receptor was obtained from a human donor in good health, serving as a control. The sample comprised sorted CD4+, CD8+, or CD8+CD57+ T cells (not recorded which) from PBMCs. The chain couples TRBV12-3 or TRBV12-4 to TRBJ2-1, with 10 positions matching TRBD2. CDR3 residues: CASRTSGPGEQFF. DNA of the CDR3: TGTGCCAGTAGGACTAGCGGCCCAGGTGAGCAGTTCTTC.